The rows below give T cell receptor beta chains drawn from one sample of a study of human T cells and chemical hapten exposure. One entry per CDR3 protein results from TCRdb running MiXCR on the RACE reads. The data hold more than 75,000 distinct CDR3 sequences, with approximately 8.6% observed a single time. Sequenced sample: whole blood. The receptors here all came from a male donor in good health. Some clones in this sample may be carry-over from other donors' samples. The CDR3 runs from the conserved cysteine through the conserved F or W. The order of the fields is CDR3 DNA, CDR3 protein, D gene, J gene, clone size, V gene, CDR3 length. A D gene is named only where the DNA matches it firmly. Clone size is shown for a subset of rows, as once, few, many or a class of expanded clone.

TGTGCCAGCTGGGGACAGGGGGGGACGGGCACTGAAGCTTTCTTT | CASWGQGGTGTEAFF | TRBD1 | TRBJ1-1 | many | TRBV6-6 | 15
TGCGCCAGCAGCTTACCGGGACAGAACTACGAGCAGTACTTC | CASSLPGQNYEQYF | TRBD1 | TRBJ2-7 | NA | TRBV5-1 | 14
TGTGCCAGCAGTTACGTCCACCTGGGCGGGAGTGGCCCCTACGAGCAGTACTTC | CASSYVHLGGSGPYEQYF | TRBD2 | TRBJ2-7 | NA | TRBV6-5 | 18
TGCGCCAGCAGCTCGACAGGGGAAGAGCAGTACTTC | CASSSTGEEQYF | TRBD1 | TRBJ2-7 | NA | TRBV5-1 | 12
TGCAGCGTTGGGGTCTACAACACTGAAGCTTTCTTT | CSVGVYNTEAFF | NA | TRBJ1-1 | many | TRBV29-1 | 12
TGCAGCGTTGGTCGGACAGGGGTCTCCTACGAGCAGTACTTC | CSVGRTGVSYEQYF | TRBD1 | TRBJ2-7 | few | TRBV29-1 | 14
TGTGCCAGCAGCTTGCCACGACAGGGACGGGGATATGGCTACACCTTC | CASSLPRQGRGYGYTF | TRBD1 | TRBJ1-2 | many | TRBV5-8 | 16
TGTGCCAGCAGCCTTTTGACAGGGAATAATTCACCCCTCCACTTT | CASSLLTGNNSPLHF | TRBD1 | TRBJ1-6 | NA | TRBV5-5 | 15
TGTGCCAGCAGCTCTCTTGGTAACTCCTACGAGCAGTACTTC | CASSSLGNSYEQYF | NA | TRBJ2-7 | NA | TRBV7-6 | 14
TGCGCCAGCAGCATTGGGGGGAGCGGGAGGTCGGCAGATACGCAGTATTTT | CASSIGGSGRSADTQYF | TRBD2 | TRBJ2-3 | NA | TRBV5-1 | 17
TGTGCCAGCAGTTTAGCGGAGACGGTGGGTGAAAAACTGTTTTTT | CASSLAETVGEKLFF | NA | TRBJ1-4 | few | TRBV12-3/TRBV12-4 | 15
TGTGCCAGCAGCGAGGGGACTAGCCAATTGCGGGGTACGCAGTATTTT | CASSEGTSQLRGTQYF | TRBD2 | TRBJ2-3 | many | TRBV4-2 | 16
TGTGCCAGCAGCCACGCAAACAATGAGCAGTTCTTC | CASSHANNEQFF | NA | TRBJ2-1 | many | TRBV7-9 | 12
TGTGCCAGCAGCCAAGCGGGGTTCTGGGGCAAAAACATTCAGTACTTC | CASSQAGFWGKNIQYF | NA | TRBJ2-4 | NA | TRBV14 | 16
TGTGCCAGCACCCTAGACCAGACTACTATCGGGGGGGCCAACGTCCTGACTTTC | CASTLDQTTIGGANVLTF | NA | TRBJ2-6 | NA | TRBV3-1 | 18
TGTGCCAGCTCCCCGACGGATACGCAGTATTTT | CASSPTDTQYF | NA | TRBJ2-3 | NA | TRBV18 | 11
TGCAGCGTTACCTTTACCACAGATACGCAGTATTTT | CSVTFTTDTQYF | NA | TRBJ2-3 | NA | TRBV29-1 | 12